Following are 5 T cell receptor beta chains from one sample sequenced in a study of cytomegalovirus exposure and HLA in healthy donors. This table comes from immunoSEQ multiplex PCR, and its TCRdb copy is limited to in-frame clones, with some not included. The profile shows 150,000 to 200,000 clones, around four fifths of them singletons. The material sequenced was PBMCs. These receptors all come from a man aged 25 to 40 in good health and CMV-seropositive.

DNA for the CDR3: TGTGCCAGCAGTTCCGCCCCGGGAGGCTCCTACAATGAGCAGTTCTTC. This gives the protein CASSSAPGGSYNEQFF. The V gene is TRBV7-3, the J gene TRBJ2-1; 7 bases match TRBD2. CDR1 and CDR2 from the germline V gene are SGHTA and FQGTGA. V shed 6 bases and J 0 bases; nucleotides not matched to a gene: 8. This CDR3 region has 16 residues.

The chain combines TRBV7-6 with TRBJ2-2; 14 nucleotides align to TRBD2. V lost 5 bases to trimming and J lost 2 bases; unmatched junction nucleotides: 10. CDR3 length: 19 amino acids. The V gene's germline CDR1 is SGHVS and CDR2 FNYEAQ. The CDR3 is CASSPPGLAGDRNTGELFF. The CDR3 DNA reads as TGTGCCAGCAGCCCGCCGGGACTAGCGGGGGACCGAAACACCGGGGAGCTGTTTTTT. The entire variable domain, with the rest obtained from reference TRBV7-6 and TRBJ2-2, is as follows: GAGVSQSPRYKVTKRGQDVALRCDPISGHVSLYWYRQALGQGPEFLTYFNYEAQQDKSGLPNDRFSAERPEGSISTLTIQRTEQRDSAMYRCASSPPGLAGDRNTGELFFGEGSRLTVL.

This rearrangement joins TRBV27 to TRBJ1-6; D ambiguous. The CDR3 covers 16 residues. The germline V and J ends were trimmed by 2 bases and 4 bases, with 12 bases remaining between them. Germline V lookup: CDR1 MNHEY, CDR2 SMNVEV (reference sequence). CDR3 residues: CASSLAKLLYNSPLHF. The CDR3 DNA follows: TGTGCCAGCAGTTTAGCAAAACTCCTATATAATTCACCCCTCCACTTT.

The V gene is TRBV11-1, the J gene TRBJ2-2; TRBD2 matches at 11 bases. In germline, CDR1 is SGHAT, CDR2 FQDESV (reference sequence). The CDR3 contains 18 residues. Germline trimming cut 0 bases from V and 7 bases from J; bases unmatched to any gene: 10. DNA for the CDR3: TGTGCCAGCAGCTTAGCGACTACTAGCGGGGGTGGCGTCGGGGAGCTGTTTTTT. It yields the protein CASSLATTSGGGVGELFF.

The chain links TRBV5-1 to TRBJ2-7, with 9 bases aligning to TRBD1. Germline CDR1 is SGHRS and CDR2 is YFSETQ. Losses at the gene ends were 4 bases for V and 4 bases for J; bases not matched to a gene: 3. The CDR3 spans 13 residues. The CDR3 coding sequence is TGCGCCAGCAGCATGACAGGGGGATACGAGCAGTACTTC. Amino acids: CASSMTGGYEQYF.